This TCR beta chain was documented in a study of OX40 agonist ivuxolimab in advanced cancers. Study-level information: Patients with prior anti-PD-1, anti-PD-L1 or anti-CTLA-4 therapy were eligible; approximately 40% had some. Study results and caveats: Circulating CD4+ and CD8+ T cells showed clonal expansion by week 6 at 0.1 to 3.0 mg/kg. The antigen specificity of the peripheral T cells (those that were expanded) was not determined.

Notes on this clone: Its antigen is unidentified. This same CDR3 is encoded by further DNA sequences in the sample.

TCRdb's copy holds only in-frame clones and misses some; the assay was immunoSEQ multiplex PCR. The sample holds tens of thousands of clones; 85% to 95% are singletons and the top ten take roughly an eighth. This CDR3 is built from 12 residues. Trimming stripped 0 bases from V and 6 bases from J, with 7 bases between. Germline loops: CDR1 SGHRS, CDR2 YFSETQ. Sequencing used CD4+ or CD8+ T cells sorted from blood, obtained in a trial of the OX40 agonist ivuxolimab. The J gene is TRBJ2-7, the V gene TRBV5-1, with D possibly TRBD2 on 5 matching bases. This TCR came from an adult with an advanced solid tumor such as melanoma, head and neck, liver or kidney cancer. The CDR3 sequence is CASSLGGGEQYF. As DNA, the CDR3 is TGCGCCAGCAGCTTGGGAGGAGGCGAGCAGTACTTC.